These 26 T cell receptor beta chains came from one sample sequenced in a study of T cell responses to AZD1222 COVID-19 vaccine. Data came from immunoSEQ multiplex PCR; TCRdb stores just in-frame clones and leaves some out. The repertoire has tens of thousands of clones, about 90% of them found once; the top ten carry 0.95% to 1.2%. Sequencing was performed on peripheral blood, taken 28 days after the second AZD1222 dose. These receptors were obtained from an adult who received the AZD1222 COVID-19 vaccine.

V gene TRBV5-1 combines with J gene TRBJ1-4; D possibly corresponds to TRBD1 (5 bases). In germline, CDR1 is SGHRS, CDR2 YFSETQ. The CDR3 consists of 15 residues. Trimming took off 0 bases at V and 10 bases at J, with 16 bases between the two ends. The CDR3 reads CASSLEGRVDAKLFF. The CDR3 DNA sequence: TGCGCCAGCAGCTTGGAAGGCAGGGTGGACGCAAAACTGTTTTTT.

This chain joins TRBV14 and TRBJ2-7; D remains unclear. CDR1 is SGHDN, CDR2 FVKESK, per germline. This CDR3 spans 14 amino acids. V was cut by 4 bases and J by 3 bases, with 13 bases left in between. Here the CDR3 DNA reads TGTGCCAGCAGCCCGAACCGCCGGAGCTACGAGCAGTACTTC. Its protein product is CASSPNRRSYEQYF.

J is TRBJ2-2 and V is TRBV14, with no clear D. V dropped 4 bases and J dropped 1 base, with 7 bases sitting between them. CDR1 SGHDN and CDR2 FVKESK come from the germline V gene. This CDR3 comprises 14 residues. The CDR3 is CASSLYVNTGELFF. CDR3 nucleotide sequence: TGTGCCAGCAGCCTGTACGTGAACACCGGGGAGCTGTTTTTT.

The chain links TRBV5-1 to TRBJ2-7; 7 bases line up with TRBD1. CDR1 and CDR2 from the germline V gene are SGHRS and YFSETQ. V dropped 6 bases and J dropped 6; count of bases not matched to a gene: 12. The CDR3 consists of 14 residues. In DNA, the CDR3 is TGCGCCAGCACGGGATGGACAGGTGACGGCGAGCAGTACTTC. Protein sequence: CASTGWTGDGEQYF.

This sequence joins TRBV3-1 (or the pseudogene TRBV3-2) and TRBJ2-7; TRBD1 matches 7 bases. CDR1 and CDR2 (germline): LGHDT, YNNKEL (reference sequence). The junction had 8 bases not matched to a gene; V was cut back by 4 bases and J by 2 bases. CDR3 length equals 15 residues. The CDR3 coding sequence is TGTGCCAGCAGCCTCCGAGACAGGGAGCCCTACGAGCAGTACTTC. It is translated as CASSLRDREPYEQYF.

The chain recombines TRBV28 with TRBJ2-7; 11 nucleotides match TRBD2. The ends lost 5 bases at V and 7 bases at J; junction bases unmatched: 7. This CDR3 has 14 residues. Germline lookup yields CDR1 MDHEN and CDR2 SYDVKM. The CDR3 nucleotides are TGTGCCAGCAGTCCGGGACTAGCGGACCGGGAGCAGTACTTC. Protein: CASSPGLADREQYF.

This chain joins TRBV5-1 and TRBJ1-3, with D possibly TRBD1 on 6 matching bases. This CDR3 contains 15 residues. CDR1 and CDR2 from the germline V gene are SGHRS and YFSETQ. V dropped 2 bases and J dropped 4 bases, with 13 bases sitting between them. The CDR3 sequence is CASSLNREAGNTIYF. CDR3 nucleotide sequence: TGCGCCAGCAGCTTAAACAGGGAGGCGGGAAACACCATATATTTT.

This chain connects TRBV2 to TRBJ1-2, with a possible D match to TRBD1 (6 bases). CDR3 length: 13 amino acids. V was shortened by 6 bases and J by 8 bases, with 16 bases between the two germline ends. Germline V lookup: CDR1 SNHLY, CDR2 FYNNEI. CDR3 sequence: CASSRTGSSGYTF. In nucleotides, the CDR3 is TGTGCCAGCAGCCGAACAGGGTCCTCGGGCTACACCTTC.

The chain combines TRBV6-6 with TRBJ2-1, with 8 bases that match TRBD1. With 2 bases clipped from V and 8 bases from J, the junction kept 5 bases outside the gene matches. This CDR3 has 14 residues. Germline CDR1 MNHNY, CDR2 SVGAGI (reference sequence). CDR3 protein: CASSYPAGGDEQFF. The CDR3 DNA follows: TGTGCCAGCAGTTACCCGGCAGGGGGCGATGAGCAGTTCTTC.

The chain is built from TRBV6-1 and TRBJ2-7; 9 bases align to TRBD1. Trimming took 2 bases from V and 7 from J; bases not matched to a gene: 12. Germline assignment: CDR1 MNHNS and CDR2 SASEGT. The CDR3 contains 16 residues. CDR3 loop: CASSEPLGTGSGEQYF. The DNA for the CDR3 is TGTGCCAGCAGTGAACCACTCGGGACAGGGTCGGGGGAGCAGTACTTC.

This chain joins TRBV19 and TRBJ2-5; 13 nucleotides align to TRBD2. There are 15 residues in the CDR3. The ends lost 6 bases at V and 5 bases at J; junction bases unmatched: 6. Per the germline V gene, CDR1 is LNHDA and CDR2 is SQIVND (reference sequence). The CDR3 loop reads CASRRTSGSAETQYF. In nucleotides, the CDR3 is TGTGCCAGTAGAAGGACTAGCGGGAGTGCGGAGACCCAGTACTTC. Using reference TRBV19 and TRBJ2-5 for the parts outside the CDR3, the full variable domain is DGGITQSPKYLFRKEGQNVTLSCEQNLNHDAMYWYRQDPGQGLRLIYYSQIVNDFQKGDIAEGYSVSREKKESFPLTVTSAQKNPTAFYLCASRRTSGSAETQYFGPGTRLLVL.

The chain couples TRBV7-3 to TRBJ1-1, with a weak D call TRBD1 (6 bases). CDR3 length: 15 residues. Per germline, CDR1 SGHTA and CDR2 FQGTGA. Trimming took off 2 bases at V and 4 bases at J, with 14 bases between the two ends. In nucleotides, the CDR3 is TGTGCCAGCAGCTTAGACAGGAACAAGGGCACTGAAGCTTTCTTT. Translation: CASSLDRNKGTEAFF.

The chain combines TRBV6-5 with TRBJ1-2; 8 nucleotides match TRBD1. The CDR3 contains 15 residues. CDR1 and CDR2 from the germline V gene are MNHEY and SVGAGI. The V gene end was trimmed by 4 bases and the J gene end by 4 bases; junction bases not matched to a gene: 8. CDR3 protein: CASSWTGTTSYGYTF. In DNA, the CDR3 is TGTGCCAGCAGTTGGACAGGGACAACCTCCTATGGCTACACCTTC.

This chain's CDR3 is CASSYSNNEQFF. The CDR3 nucleotides are TGTGCCAGCAGTTACTCGAACAATGAGCAGTTCTTC. The chain carries TRBV6-5 and TRBJ2-1; no definite D call. The CDR3 consists of 12 residues. Germline V gene lookup returns CDR1 MNHEY and CDR2 SVGAGI. V was pared by 0 bases and J by 5 bases, with 2 bases between.

V is TRBV5-5 and J is TRBJ1-2, with 8 bases aligning to TRBD1. CDR1 SGHKS and CDR2 YYEKEE come from the germline V gene (reference sequence). V trimming: 4 bases; J trimming: 4 bases; junction bases outside the gene matches: 6. The CDR3 has 14 residues. DNA of the CDR3: TGTGCCAGCAGCGAGCCCGGGACAGGCTATGGCTACACCTTC. This codes for CASSEPGTGYGYTF.

The genes are TRBV12-5 and TRBJ2-1; TRBD1 matches 8 bases. The germline V gene encodes CDR1 LGHNT and CDR2 FRNRAP. The ends lost 2 bases at V and 14 bases at J; junction bases unmatched: 8. The CDR3 extends over 13 amino acids. CDR3 amino acids: CASGLINQGAKFF. CDR3 coding DNA: TGTGCTAGTGGTTTGATAAATCAGGGGGCCAAGTTCTTC.

This clone has a handful of counts. The chain recombines TRBV29-1 with TRBJ2-1; 15 bases fit TRBD2. Germline loops: CDR1 SQVTM, CDR2 ANQGSEA. This CDR3 has 17 amino acids. The V gene end was trimmed by 5 bases and the J gene end by 3 bases; junction bases not matched to a gene: 8. The CDR3 DNA reads as TGCAGCGTTACCGGACTAGCGGGAGGGCCAGTCTACAATGAGCAGTTCTTC. Translating it yields CSVTGLAGGPVYNEQFF.

This clone was seen a handful of times. The chain employs TRBV4-1 and TRBJ1-5; D is ambiguous. This CDR3 is built from 15 residues. Trimming removed 1 base at V and 5 bases at J, with 12 bases between. Germline V gene lookup returns CDR1 MGHRA and CDR2 YSYEKL. CDR3 in amino acids: CASSQVLWVHQPQHF. In DNA, the CDR3 is TGCGCCAGCAGCCAAGTTCTGTGGGTGCATCAGCCCCAGCATTTT.

Only one count was recorded for this clone. The chain joins TRBV7-2 to TRBJ1-2; D is uncertain. The CDR3 is 13 residues long. In germline, CDR1 is SGHTA, CDR2 FQGNSA. Trimming shortened V by 0 bases and J by 5 bases, and 7 bases separated the two germline ends. CDR3 DNA: TGTGCCAGCAGCTTAGCCAGTCCATATGGCTACACCTTC. Translated, it gives CASSLASPYGYTF.

The chain joins TRBV18 to TRBJ1-6, with 8 bases aligning to TRBD1. Germline V gives CDR1 KGHSH, CDR2 LQKENI. Trimming removed 4 bases from V and 0 bases from J; junction bases left unmatched: 5. The CDR3 runs 17 residues. CDR3 loop: CASSRDRPSSYNSPLHF. The CDR3 region has the DNA TGTGCCAGCTCACGGGACAGGCCGAGCTCCTATAATTCACCCCTCCACTTT. The complete variable domain, with remaining parts taken from reference TRBV18 and TRBJ1-6, reads NAGVMQNPRHLVRRRGQEARLRCSPMKGHSHVYWYRQLPEEGLKFMVYLQKENIIDESGMPKERFSAEFPKEGPSILRIQQVVRGDSAAYFCASSRDRPSSYNSPLHFGNGTRLTVT.

This chain's CDR3 is CASSSTVDYGYTF. CDR3 sequence (DNA): TGTGCCAGTAGTTCGACAGTGGACTATGGCTACACCTTC. The chain joins TRBV19 to TRBJ1-2, with a weak D call TRBD1 (5 bases). The CDR3 covers 13 residues. Germline CDR1 and CDR2: LNHDA and SQIVND (reference sequence). V gave up 5 bases and J gave up 3 bases, with 10 bases separating them.

The chain carries TRBV6-6 and TRBJ2-5; 7 nucleotides align to TRBD1. The CDR3 has 11 residues. Losses at the gene ends were 7 bases for V and 5 bases for J; bases not matched to a gene: 1. Germline CDR1 is MNHNY and CDR2 is SVGAGI (reference sequence). The CDR3 sequence: CASTDRETQYF. The CDR3 DNA sequence: TGTGCCAGCACGGACAGGGAGACCCAGTACTTC.

This clone is a singleton in its sample. CDR3 sequence reads: CASSANTEAFF. In DNA form, the CDR3 reads TGTGCCAGCAGTGCGAACACTGAAGCTTTCTTT. V usage is TRBV25-1 and J usage is TRBJ1-1; D not resolved. In germline, CDR1 is MGHDK, CDR2 SYGVNS. The CDR3 covers 11 residues. V was clipped by 4 bases and J by 1 base, with 1 base between them.

This clone was found once. This chain uses TRBV5-4 with TRBJ2-7, with D maybe TRBD2 (5 bases). Germline V lookup: CDR1 SGHNT, CDR2 YYREEE (reference sequence). This CDR3 contains 13 residues. V dropped 0 bases and J dropped 6 bases, with 10 bases sitting between them. The CDR3 loop is CASSLGSEGEQYF. The CDR3 region has the DNA TGTGCCAGCAGCTTGGGGTCCGAGGGCGAGCAGTACTTC.

The chain links TRBV5-1 to TRBJ2-3; 7 positions match TRBD1. The germline CDR1 and CDR2 sequences are SGHRS and YFSETQ. The CDR3 loop spans 14 amino acids. Trimming cost V 2 bases and J 7 bases; bases outside gene matches: 7. In nucleotides, the CDR3 is TGCGCCAGCAGCTTAGGGGCAGGGGGATATACGCAGTATTTT. Translating it yields CASSLGAGGYTQYF.

The chain uses TRBV6-5 and TRBJ1-1; TRBD1 agrees at 8 bases. CDR1 is MNHEY and CDR2 is SVGAGI in the germline V gene. The CDR3 is 14 amino acids. With 10 bases clipped from V and 5 bases from J, the junction kept 12 bases outside the gene matches. The CDR3 DNA is TGTGCCATCTACACGGCAGGGGGCGGAACTGAAGCTTTCTTT. Its translation is CAIYTAGGGTEAFF.